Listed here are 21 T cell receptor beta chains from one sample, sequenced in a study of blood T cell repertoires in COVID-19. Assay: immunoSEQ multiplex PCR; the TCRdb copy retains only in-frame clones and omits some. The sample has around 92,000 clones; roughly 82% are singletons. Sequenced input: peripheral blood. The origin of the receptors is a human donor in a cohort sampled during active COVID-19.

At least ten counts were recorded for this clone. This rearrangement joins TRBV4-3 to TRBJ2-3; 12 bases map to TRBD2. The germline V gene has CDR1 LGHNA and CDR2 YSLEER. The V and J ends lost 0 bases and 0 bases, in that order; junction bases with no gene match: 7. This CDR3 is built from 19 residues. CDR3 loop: CASSQDPSGGGTSTDTQYF. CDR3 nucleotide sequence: TGCGCCAGCAGCCAAGATCCTAGCGGGGGGGGAACTAGCACAGATACGCAGTATTTT.

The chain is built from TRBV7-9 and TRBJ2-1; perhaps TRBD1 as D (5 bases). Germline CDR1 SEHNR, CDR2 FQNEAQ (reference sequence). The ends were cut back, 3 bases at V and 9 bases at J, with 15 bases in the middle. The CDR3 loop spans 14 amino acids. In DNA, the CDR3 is TGTGCCAGCAGCTTGGTAACAGGCCCAGGTGAGCAGTTCTTC. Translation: CASSLVTGPGEQFF.

The CDR3 here is CSASPPLAGTSNEQFF. In DNA, the CDR3 is TGCAGTGCTAGTCCACCCCTAGCGGGAACGTCGAATGAGCAGTTCTTC. The rearrangement uses TRBV20-1 and TRBJ2-1; TRBD2 matches at 9 bases. Germline loops: CDR1 DFQATT, CDR2 SNEGSKA (reference sequence). This CDR3 spans 16 amino acids. The ends lost 3 bases at V and 7 bases at J; junction bases unmatched: 13.

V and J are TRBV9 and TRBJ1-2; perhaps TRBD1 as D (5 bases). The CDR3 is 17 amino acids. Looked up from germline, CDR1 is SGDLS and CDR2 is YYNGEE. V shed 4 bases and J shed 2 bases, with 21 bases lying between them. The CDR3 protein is CASSPGTRRRGNYGYTF. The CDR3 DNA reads TGTGCCAGCAGCCCGGGGACTCGCCGAAGAGGAAACTATGGCTACACCTTC. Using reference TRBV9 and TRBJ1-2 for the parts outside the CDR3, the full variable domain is DSGVTQTPKHLITATGQRVTLRCSPRSGDLSVYWYQQSLDQGLQFLIQYYNGEERAKGNILERFSAQQFPDLHSELNLSSLELGDSALYFCASSPGTRRRGNYGYTFGSGTRLTVV.

CDR3 loop: CASSLGTGVATGELFF. The CDR3 nucleotides are TGTGCCAGCAGCTTGGGCACGGGGGTGGCCACCGGGGAGCTGTTTTTT. The chain is built from TRBV7-6 and TRBJ2-2, with a possible D match to TRBD2 (6 bases). CDR1 SGHVS and CDR2 FNYEAQ come from the germline V gene. There are 16 residues in the CDR3. Trimming removed 3 bases from V and 4 bases from J, with 15 bases in between.

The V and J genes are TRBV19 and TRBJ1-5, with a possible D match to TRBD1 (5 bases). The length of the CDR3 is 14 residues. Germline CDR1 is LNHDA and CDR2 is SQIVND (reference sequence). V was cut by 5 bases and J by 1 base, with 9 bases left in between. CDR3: CASSLRQSNQPQHF. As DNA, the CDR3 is TGTGCCAGTAGTCTCAGACAGAGCAATCAGCCCCAGCATTTT.

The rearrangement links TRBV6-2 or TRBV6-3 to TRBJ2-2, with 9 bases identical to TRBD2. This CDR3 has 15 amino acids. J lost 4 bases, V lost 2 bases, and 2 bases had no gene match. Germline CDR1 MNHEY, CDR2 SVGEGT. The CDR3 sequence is CASSYLAGSTGELFF. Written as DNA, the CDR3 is TGTGCCAGCAGTTACCTAGCGGGGTCCACCGGGGAGCTGTTTTTT.

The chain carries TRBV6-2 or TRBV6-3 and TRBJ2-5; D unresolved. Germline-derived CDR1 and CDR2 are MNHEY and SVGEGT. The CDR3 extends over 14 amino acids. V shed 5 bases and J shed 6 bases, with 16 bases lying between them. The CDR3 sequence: CASSSIFKVQTQYF. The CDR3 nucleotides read TGTGCCAGCAGTAGCATTTTCAAAGTTCAGACCCAGTACTTC.

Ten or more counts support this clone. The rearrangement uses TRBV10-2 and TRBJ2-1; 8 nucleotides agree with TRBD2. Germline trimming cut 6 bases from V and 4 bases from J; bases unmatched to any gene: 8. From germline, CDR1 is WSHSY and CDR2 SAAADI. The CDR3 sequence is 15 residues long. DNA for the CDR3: TGCGCCAGCAGGACGGGACTAGAATATTACAATGAGCAGTTCTTC. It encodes CASRTGLEYYNEQFF.

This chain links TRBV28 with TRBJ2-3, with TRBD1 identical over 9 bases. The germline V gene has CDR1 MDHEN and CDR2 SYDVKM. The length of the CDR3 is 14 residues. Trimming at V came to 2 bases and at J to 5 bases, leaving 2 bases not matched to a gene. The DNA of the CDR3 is TGTGCCAGCAGTTTAGGGGACAGGGTAGATACGCAGTATTTT. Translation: CASSLGDRVDTQYF. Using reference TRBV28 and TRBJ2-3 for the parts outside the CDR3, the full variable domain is DVKVTQSSRYLVKRTGEKVFLECVQDMDHENMFWYRQDPGLGLRLIYFSYDVKMKEKGDIPEGYSVSREKKERFSLILESASTNQTSMYLCASSLGDRVDTQYFGPGTRLTVL.

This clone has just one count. The DNA of the CDR3 is TGTGCCAGCAGTTACTCAGGAGGGAGAGGCCAGCCCCAGCATTTT. It is translated as CASSYSGGRGQPQHF. This chain joins TRBV6-2 or TRBV6-3 and TRBJ1-5; D is undetermined. This CDR3 region has 15 residues. Trimming cost V 0 bases and J 7 bases, with 13 bases left between them. Germline CDR1 and CDR2: MNHEY and SVGEGT.

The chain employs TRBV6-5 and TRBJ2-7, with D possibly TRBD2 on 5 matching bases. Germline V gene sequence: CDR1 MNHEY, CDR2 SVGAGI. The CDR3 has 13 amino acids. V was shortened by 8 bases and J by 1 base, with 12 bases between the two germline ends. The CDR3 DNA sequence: TGTGCCAGCCGAGCCTCGGGGTCCTACGAGCAGTACTTC. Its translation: CASRASGSYEQYF.

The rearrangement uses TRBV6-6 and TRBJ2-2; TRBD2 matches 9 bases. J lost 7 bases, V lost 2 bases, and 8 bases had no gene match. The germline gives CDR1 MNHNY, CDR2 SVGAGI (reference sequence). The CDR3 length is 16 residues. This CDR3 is CASSYPAGGRSGELFF. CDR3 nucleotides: TGTGCCAGCAGTTACCCCGCGGGAGGGCGGAGCGGGGAGCTGTTTTTT.

CDR3 amino acids: CASTPDPGLEERWVYNEQFF. CDR3 sequence (DNA): TGTGCCAGCACCCCTGACCCGGGACTAGAGGAGAGGTGGGTCTACAATGAGCAGTTCTTC. The rearrangement uses TRBV2 and TRBJ2-1; 8 bases map to TRBD2. The ends lost 7 bases at V and 3 bases at J; junction bases unmatched: 23. This CDR3 is 20 amino acids long. The V gene's germline CDR1 is SNHLY and CDR2 FYNNEI.

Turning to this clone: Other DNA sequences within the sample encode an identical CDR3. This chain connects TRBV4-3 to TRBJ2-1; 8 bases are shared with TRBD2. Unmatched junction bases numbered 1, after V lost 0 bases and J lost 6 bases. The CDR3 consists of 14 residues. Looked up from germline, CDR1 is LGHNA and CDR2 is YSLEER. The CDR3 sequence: CASSQDGTSNEQFF. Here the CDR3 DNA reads TGCGCCAGCAGCCAAGATGGGACTAGCAATGAGCAGTTCTTC.

CDR3 sequence: CAWRWRGQAQSSYGYTF. Here the CDR3 DNA reads TGTGCCTGGCGGTGGAGGGGACAGGCGCAATCAAGCTATGGCTACACCTTC. The V call is TRBV30, the J call TRBJ1-2, with TRBD1 matching 8 bases. CDR3 length equals 17 residues. J was trimmed by 4 bases and V by 5 bases; bases with no gene match: 18. Germline values: CDR1 GTSNPN, CDR2 SVGIG (reference sequence).

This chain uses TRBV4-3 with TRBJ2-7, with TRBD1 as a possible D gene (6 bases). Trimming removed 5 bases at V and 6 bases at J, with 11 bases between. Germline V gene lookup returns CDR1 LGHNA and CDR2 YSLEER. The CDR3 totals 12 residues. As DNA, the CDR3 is TGCGCCAGCAGCTCCCAGGGGACCGAGCAGTACTTC. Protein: CASSSQGTEQYF.

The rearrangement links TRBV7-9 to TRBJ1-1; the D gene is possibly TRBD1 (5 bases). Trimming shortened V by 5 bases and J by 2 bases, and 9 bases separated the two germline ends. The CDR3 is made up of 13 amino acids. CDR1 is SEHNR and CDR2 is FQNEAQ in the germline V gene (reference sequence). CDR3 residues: CASSLRGNTEAFF. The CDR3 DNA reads TGTGCCAGCAGCCTTAGGGGAAACACTGAAGCTTTCTTT.

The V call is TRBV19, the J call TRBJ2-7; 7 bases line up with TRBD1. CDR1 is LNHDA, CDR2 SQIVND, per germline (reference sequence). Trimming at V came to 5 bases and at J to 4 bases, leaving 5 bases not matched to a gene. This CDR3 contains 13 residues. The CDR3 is CASSSGQDYEQYF. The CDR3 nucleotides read TGTGCCAGTAGTTCAGGACAGGATTACGAGCAGTACTTC. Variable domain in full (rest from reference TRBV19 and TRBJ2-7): DGGITQSPKYLFRKEGQNVTLSCEQNLNHDAMYWYRQDPGQGLRLIYYSQIVNDFQKGDIAEGYSVSREKKESFPLTVTSAQKNPTAFYLCASSSGQDYEQYFGPGTRLTVT.

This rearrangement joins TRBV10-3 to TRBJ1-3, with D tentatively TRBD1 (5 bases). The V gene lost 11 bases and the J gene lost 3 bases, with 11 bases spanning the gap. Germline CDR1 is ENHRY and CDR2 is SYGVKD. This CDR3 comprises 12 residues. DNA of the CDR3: TGTGCCGCCCAGACAGTTGGAAACACCATATATTTT. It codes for CAAQTVGNTIYF.

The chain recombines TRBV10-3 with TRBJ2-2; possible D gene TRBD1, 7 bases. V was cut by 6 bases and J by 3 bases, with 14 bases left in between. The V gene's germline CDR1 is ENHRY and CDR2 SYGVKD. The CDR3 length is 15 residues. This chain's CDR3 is CAIRFGRGDTGELFF. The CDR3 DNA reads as TGTGCCATCAGGTTCGGCAGGGGGGACACCGGGGAGCTGTTTTTT.